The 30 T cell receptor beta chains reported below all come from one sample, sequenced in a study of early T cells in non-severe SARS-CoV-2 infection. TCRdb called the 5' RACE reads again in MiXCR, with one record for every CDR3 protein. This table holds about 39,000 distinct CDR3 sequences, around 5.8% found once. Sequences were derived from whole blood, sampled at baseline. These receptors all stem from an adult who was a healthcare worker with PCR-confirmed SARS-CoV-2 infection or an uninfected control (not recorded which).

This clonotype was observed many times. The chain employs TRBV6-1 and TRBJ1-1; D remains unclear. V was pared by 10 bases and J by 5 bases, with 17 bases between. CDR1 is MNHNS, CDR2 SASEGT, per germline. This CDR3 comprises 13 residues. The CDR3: CAITLGVRTEAFF. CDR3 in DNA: TGTGCCATCACACTCGGGGTTAGAACTGAAGCTTTCTTT.

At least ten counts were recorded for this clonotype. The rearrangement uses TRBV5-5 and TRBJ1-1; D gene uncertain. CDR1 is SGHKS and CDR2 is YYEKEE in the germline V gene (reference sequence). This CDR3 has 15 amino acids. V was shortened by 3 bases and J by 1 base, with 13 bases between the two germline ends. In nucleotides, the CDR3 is TGTGCCAGCAGCTCCCAGTCGCTCGGGAACACTGAAGCTTTCTTT. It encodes CASSSQSLGNTEAFF.

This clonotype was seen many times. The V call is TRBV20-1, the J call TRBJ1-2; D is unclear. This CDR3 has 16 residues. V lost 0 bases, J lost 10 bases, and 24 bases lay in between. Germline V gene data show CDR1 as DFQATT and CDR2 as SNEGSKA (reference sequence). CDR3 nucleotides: TGCAGTGCTAGAGATCGGGCTAAGGCAGCTCTCCCCCTCTACACCTTC. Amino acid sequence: CSARDRAKAALPLYTF.

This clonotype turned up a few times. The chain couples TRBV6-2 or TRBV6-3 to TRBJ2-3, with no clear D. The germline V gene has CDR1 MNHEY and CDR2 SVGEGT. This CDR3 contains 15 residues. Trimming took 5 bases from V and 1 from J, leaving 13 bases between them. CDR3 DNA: TGTGCCAGCAGTCTTCGACCATGGGGCACAGATACGCAGTATTTT. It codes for CASSLRPWGTDTQYF.

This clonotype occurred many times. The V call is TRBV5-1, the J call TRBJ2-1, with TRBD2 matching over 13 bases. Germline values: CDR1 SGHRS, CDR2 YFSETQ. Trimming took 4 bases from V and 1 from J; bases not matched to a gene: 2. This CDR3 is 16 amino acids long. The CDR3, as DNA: TGCGCCAGCAGCCGACTAGCGGGAGGTTCCTACAATGAGCAGTTCTTC. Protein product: CASSRLAGGSYNEQFF. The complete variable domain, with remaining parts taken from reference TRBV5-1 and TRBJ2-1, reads KAGVTQTPRYLIKTRGQQVTLSCSPISGHRSVSWYQQTPGQGLQFLFEYFSETQRNKGNFPGRFSGRQFSNSRSEMNVSTLELGDSALYLCASSRLAGGSYNEQFFGPGTRLTVL.

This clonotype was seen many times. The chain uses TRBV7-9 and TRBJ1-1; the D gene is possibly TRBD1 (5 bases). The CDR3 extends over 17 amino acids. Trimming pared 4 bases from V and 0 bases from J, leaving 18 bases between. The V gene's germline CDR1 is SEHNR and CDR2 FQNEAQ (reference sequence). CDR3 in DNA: TGTGCCAGCAGCTCACAGTGGGTGGGAGGGGTGAACACTGAAGCTTTCTTT. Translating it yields CASSSQWVGGVNTEAFF.

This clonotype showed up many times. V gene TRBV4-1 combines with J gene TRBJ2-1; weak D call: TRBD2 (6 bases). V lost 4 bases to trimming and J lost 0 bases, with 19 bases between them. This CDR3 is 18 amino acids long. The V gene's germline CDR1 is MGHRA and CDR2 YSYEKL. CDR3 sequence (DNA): TGCGCCAGCAGCCCGACCCCCGGGGAGGTTAGCTCCTACAATGAGCAGTTCTTC. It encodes CASSPTPGEVSSYNEQFF.

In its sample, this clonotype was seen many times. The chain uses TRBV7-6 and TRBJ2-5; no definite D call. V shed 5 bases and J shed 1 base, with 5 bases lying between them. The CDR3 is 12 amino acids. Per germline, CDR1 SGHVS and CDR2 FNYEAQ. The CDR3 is CASSPGQETQYF. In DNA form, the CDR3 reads TGTGCCAGCAGCCCAGGCCAAGAGACCCAGTACTTC.

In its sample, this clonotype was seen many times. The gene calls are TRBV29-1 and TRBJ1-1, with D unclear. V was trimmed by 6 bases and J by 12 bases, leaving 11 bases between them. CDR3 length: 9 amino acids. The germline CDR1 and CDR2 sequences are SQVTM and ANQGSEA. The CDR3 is CSVASEPFF. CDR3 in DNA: TGCAGCGTGGCCTCAGAACCTTTCTTT. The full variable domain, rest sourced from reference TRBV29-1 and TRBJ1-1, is SAVISQKPSRDICQRGTSLTIQCQVDSQVTMMFWYRQQPGQSLTLIATANQGSEATYESGFVIDKFPISRPNLTFSTLTVSNMSPEDSSIYLCSVASEPFFGQGTRLTVV.

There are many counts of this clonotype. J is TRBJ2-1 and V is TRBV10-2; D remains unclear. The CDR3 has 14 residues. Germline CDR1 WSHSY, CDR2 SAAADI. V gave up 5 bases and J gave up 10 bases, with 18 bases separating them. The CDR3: CASSLTQLQWEQFF. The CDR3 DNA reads TGCGCCAGCAGTCTTACTCAACTACAATGGGAGCAGTTCTTC.

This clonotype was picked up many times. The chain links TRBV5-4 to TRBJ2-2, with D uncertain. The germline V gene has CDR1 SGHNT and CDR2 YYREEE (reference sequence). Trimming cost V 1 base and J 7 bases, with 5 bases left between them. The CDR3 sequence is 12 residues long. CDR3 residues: CASSLSIGELFF. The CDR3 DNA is TGTGCCAGCAGCTTGTCGATCGGGGAGCTGTTTTTT.

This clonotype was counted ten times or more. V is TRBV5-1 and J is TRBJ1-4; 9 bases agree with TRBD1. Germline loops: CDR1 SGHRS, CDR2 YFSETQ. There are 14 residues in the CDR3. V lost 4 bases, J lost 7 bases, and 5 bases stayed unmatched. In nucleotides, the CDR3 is TGCGCCAGCAGCAGAACAGGGGGCTTTGAAAAACTGTTTTTT. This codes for CASSRTGGFEKLFF.

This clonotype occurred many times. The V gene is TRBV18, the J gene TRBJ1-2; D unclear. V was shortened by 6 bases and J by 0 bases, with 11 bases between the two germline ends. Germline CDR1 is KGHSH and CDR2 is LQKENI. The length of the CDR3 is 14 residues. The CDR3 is CASSQLPANYGYTF. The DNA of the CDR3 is TGTGCCAGCTCGCAATTACCAGCTAACTATGGCTACACCTTC.

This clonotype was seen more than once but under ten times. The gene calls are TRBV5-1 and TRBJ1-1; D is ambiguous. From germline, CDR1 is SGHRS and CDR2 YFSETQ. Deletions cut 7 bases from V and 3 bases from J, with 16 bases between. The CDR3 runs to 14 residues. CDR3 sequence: CASSLAGADTEAFF. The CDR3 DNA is TGCGCCAGCTCTTTGGCGGGTGCCGACACTGAAGCTTTCTTT.

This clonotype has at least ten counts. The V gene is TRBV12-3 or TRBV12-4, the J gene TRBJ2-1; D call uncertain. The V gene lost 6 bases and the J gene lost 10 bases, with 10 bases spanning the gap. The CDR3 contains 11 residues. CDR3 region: CASSLQWEQFF. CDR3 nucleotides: TGTGCCAGCAGCCTACAATGGGAGCAGTTCTTC.

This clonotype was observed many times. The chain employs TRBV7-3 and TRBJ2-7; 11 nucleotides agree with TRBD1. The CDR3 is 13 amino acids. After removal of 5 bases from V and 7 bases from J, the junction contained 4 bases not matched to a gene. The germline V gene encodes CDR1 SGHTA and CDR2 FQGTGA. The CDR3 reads CASSPGTGGEQYF. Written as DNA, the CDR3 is TGTGCCAGCAGCCCTGGGACAGGGGGAGAGCAGTACTTC.

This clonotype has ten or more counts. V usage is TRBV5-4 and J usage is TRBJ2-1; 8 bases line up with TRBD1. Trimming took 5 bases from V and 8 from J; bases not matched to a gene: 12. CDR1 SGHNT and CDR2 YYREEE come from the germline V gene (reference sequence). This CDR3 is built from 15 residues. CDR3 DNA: TGTGCCAGCAGTCTTAGTACCGACAGGGGCCATGAGCAGTTCTTC. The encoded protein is CASSLSTDRGHEQFF. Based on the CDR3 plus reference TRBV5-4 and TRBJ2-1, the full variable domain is ETGVTQSPTHLIKTRGQQVTLRCSSQSGHNTVSWYQQALGQGPQFIFQYYREEENGRGNFPPRFSGLQFPNYSSELNVNALELDDSALYLCASSLSTDRGHEQFFGPGTRLTVL.

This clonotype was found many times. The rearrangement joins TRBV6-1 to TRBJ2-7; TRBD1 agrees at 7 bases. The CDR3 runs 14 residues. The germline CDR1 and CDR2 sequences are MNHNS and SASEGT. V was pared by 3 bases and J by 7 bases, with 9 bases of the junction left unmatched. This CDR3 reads CASSDRGRSVEQYF. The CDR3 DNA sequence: TGTGCCAGCAGTGATAGGGGGCGCAGTGTGGAGCAGTACTTC.

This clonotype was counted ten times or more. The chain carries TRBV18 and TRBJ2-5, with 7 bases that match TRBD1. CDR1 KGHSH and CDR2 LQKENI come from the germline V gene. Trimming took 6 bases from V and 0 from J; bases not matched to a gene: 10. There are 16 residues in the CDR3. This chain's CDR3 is CASSRTGGPYQETQYF. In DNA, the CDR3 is TGTGCCAGCTCGCGGACAGGTGGGCCGTACCAAGAGACCCAGTACTTC. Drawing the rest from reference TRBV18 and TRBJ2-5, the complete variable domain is NAGVMQNPRHLVRRRGQEARLRCSPMKGHSHVYWYRQLPEEGLKFMVYLQKENIIDESGMPKERFSAEFPKEGPSILRIQQVVRGDSAAYFCASSRTGGPYQETQYFGPGTRLLVL.

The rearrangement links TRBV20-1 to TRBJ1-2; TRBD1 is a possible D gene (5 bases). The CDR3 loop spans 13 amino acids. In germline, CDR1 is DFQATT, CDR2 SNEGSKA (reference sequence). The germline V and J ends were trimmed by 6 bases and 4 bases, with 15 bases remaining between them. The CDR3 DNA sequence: TGCAGTGCCCCGGGGCCTACTGGCTATGGCTACACCTTC. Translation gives CSAPGPTGYGYTF.

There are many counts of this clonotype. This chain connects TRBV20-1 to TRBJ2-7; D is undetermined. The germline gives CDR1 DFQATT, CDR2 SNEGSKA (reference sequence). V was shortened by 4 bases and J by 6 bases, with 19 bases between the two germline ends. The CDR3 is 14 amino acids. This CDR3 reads CSATDRPRMGEQYF. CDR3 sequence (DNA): TGCAGTGCTACCGATCGGCCCCGGATGGGCGAGCAGTACTTC.

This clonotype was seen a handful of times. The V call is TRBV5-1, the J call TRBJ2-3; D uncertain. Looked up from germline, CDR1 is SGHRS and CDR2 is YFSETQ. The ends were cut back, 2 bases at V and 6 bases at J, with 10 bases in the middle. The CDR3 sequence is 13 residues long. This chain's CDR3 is CASSFNPGDTQYF. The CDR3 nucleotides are TGCGCCAGCAGCTTCAATCCTGGGGATACGCAGTATTTT.

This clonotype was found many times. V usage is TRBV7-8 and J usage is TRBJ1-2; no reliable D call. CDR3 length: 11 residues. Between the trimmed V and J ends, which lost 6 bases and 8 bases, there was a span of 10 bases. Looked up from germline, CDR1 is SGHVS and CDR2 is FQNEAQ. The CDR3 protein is CASRTLEGYTF. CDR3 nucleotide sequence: TGTGCCAGCAGGACATTGGAGGGCTACACCTTC.

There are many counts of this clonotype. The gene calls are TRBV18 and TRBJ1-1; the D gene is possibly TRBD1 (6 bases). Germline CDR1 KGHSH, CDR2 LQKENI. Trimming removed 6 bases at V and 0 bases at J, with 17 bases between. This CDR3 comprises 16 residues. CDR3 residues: CASSPGARGLNTEAFF. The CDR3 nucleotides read TGTGCCAGCTCTCCTGGCGCCCGGGGGCTGAACACTGAAGCTTTCTTT.

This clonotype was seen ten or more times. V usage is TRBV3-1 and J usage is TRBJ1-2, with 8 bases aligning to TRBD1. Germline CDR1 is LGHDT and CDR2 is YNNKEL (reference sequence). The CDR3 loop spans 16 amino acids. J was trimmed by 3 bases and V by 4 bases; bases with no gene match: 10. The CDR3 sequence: CASSPPPRTGYYGYTF. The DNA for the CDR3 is TGTGCCAGCAGCCCCCCCCCGAGGACAGGGTACTATGGCTACACCTTC.

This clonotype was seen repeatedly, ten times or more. CDR3: CASNGRGRNTGELFF. The CDR3 DNA reads TGTGCCAGCAATGGGCGGGGGAGAAACACCGGGGAGCTGTTTTTT. This rearrangement joins TRBV2 to TRBJ2-2, with 7 bases that match TRBD2. The CDR3 totals 15 residues. In germline, CDR1 is SNHLY, CDR2 FYNNEI. V shed 7 bases, J shed 2 bases, and the junction held 7 bases outside the gene matches.

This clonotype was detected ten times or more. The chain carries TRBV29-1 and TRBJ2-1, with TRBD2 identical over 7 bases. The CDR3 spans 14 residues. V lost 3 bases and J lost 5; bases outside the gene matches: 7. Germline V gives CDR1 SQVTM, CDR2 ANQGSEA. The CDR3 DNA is TGCAGCGTTGACTTAGCGGGTATTAACAATGAGCAGTTCTTC. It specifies CSVDLAGINNEQFF.

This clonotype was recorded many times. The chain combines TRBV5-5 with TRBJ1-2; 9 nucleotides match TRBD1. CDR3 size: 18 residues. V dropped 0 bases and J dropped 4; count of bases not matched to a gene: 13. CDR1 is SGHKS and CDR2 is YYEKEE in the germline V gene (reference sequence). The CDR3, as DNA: TGTGCCAGCAGCTTGGGGGTCTTCGGGACAGGGCCCCCCTATGGCTACACCTTC. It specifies CASSLGVFGTGPPYGYTF.

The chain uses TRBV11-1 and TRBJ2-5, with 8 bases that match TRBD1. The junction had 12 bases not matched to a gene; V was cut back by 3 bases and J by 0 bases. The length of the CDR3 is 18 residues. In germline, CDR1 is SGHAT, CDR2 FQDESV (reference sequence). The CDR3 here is CASSFTYSTGDYQETQYF. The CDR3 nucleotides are TGTGCCAGCAGCTTCACATACTCGACAGGGGACTACCAAGAGACCCAGTACTTC. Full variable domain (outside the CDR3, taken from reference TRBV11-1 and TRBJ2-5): EAEVAQSPRYKITEKSQAVAFWCDPISGHATLYWYRQILGQGPELLVQFQDESVVDDSQLPKDRFSAERLKGVDSTLKIQPAELGDSAMYLCASSFTYSTGDYQETQYFGPGTRLLVL.

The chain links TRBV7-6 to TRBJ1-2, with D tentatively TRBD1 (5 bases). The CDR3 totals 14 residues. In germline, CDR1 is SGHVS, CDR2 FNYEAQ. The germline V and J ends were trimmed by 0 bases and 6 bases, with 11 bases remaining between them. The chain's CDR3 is CASSLAAGADGYTF. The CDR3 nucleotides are TGTGCCAGCAGCTTAGCGGCCGGGGCCGATGGCTACACCTTC.